This T cell receptor (beta chain) was recovered during a study of T-cell reconstitution after alpha-beta-depleted transplantation in children. This clonotype was recorded at least ten times. Germline V gene data show CDR1 as MGHDK and CDR2 as SYGVNS. CDR3 size: 12 residues. The V end lost 6 bases, the J end lost 2 bases, and 8 bases lay between the germline ends. Construction of the TCRbeta library involved unique molecular identifiers. MiXCR was run by TCRdb on the PCR reads, yielding one entry per CDR3 protein. The table has over 550,000 distinct CDR3 sequences, about 10% seen once. This sequence was found in a human donor who donated a stem cell graft to a child with acute myeloid leukemia. The chain links TRBV25-1 to TRBJ2-7; D might be TRBD2 (6 bases). The source was PBMCs from the stem cell graft donor, collected from the stem cell graft. The CDR3 nucleotides read TGTGCCAGCAGGGGCGGGGCCTACGAGCAGTACTTC. This codes for CASRGGAYEQYF.